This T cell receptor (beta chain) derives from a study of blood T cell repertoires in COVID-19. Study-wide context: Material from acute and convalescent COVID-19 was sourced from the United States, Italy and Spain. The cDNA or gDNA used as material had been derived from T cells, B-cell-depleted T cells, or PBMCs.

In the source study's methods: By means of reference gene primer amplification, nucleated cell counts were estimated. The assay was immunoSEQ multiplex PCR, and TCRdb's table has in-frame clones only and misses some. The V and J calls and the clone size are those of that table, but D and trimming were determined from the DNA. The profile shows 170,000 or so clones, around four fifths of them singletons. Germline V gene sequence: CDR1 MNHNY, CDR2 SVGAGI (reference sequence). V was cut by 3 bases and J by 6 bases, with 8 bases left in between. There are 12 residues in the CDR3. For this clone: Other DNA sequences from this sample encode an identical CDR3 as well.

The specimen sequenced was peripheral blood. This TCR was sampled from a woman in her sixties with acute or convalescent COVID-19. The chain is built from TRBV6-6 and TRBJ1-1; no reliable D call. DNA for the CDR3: TGTGCCAGCAGTTATGCGGGCGCTGAAGCTTTCTTT. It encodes CASSYAGAEAFF.